This T cell receptor beta chain was profiled in a study of cytomegalovirus exposure and HLA in healthy donors. Study-level points and caveats: In vitro testing confirmed a few CMV-associated chains as specific for CMV antigens. Rarity characterized most TCR sequences, yet some public TCRs appeared in many donors.

Germline lookup yields CDR1 SQVTM and CDR2 ANQGSEA. CDR3 length equals 11 residues. The V gene lost 4 bases and the J gene lost 7 bases, with 7 bases spanning the gap. As concerns this clone: Its antigen is unknown.

Some clones are missing from TCRdb's copy, which holds only in-frame ones; the method was immunoSEQ multiplex PCR. The sample yields over 150,000 clones, 84% seen once. These donors were members of the approximately 110-subject validation cohort, a group separate from the roughly 670-subject first cohort. V gene TRBV29-1 combines with J gene TRBJ2-2; D gene ambiguous. This receptor was taken from a woman younger than 45 in good health and CMV-seropositive. The specimen was PBMCs. Here the CDR3 reads CSVGSVGELFF. The CDR3 DNA follows: TGCAGCGTTGGGTCGGTCGGGGAGCTGTTTTTT.